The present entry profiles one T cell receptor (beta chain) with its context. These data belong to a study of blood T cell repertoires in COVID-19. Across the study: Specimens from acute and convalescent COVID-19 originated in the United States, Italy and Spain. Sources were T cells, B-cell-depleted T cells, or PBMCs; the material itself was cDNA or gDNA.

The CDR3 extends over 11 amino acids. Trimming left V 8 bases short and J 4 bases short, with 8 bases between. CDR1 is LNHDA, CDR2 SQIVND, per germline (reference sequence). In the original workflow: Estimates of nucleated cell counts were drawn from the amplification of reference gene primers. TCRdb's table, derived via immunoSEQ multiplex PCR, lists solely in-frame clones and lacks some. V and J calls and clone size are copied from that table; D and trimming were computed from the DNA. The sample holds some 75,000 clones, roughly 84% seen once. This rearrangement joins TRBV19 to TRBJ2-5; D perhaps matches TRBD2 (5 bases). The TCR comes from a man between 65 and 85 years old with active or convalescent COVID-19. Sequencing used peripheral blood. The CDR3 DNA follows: TGTGCCAGTCCCGGGATAGAGACCCAGTACTTC. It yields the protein CASPGIETQYF.